The rows below give T cell receptor beta chains drawn from one sample of a study of blood T cell repertoires in COVID-19. The assay was immunoSEQ multiplex PCR, and TCRdb's table has in-frame clones only and misses some. Altogether some 140,000 clones are present, about 90% being singletons, with the ten largest covering less than 0.6%. Input material: peripheral blood. These receptors all stem from a man aged 45-60 years with acute or convalescent COVID-19. Both conserved end residues are part of each CDR3.

V	J	CDR3
TRBV5-1	TRBJ2-2	CASSYLSGQGTGELFF
TRBV18	TRBJ1-5	CASSPGGQSNQPQHF
TRBV29-1	TRBJ1-3	CSVLFAVGSSGNTIYF
TRBV9	TRBJ1-3	CASSVGPGPSGNTIYF
TRBV19	TRBJ2-2	CASSPSGGLTGELFF
TRBV28	TRBJ1-2	CASSLQGARYGYTF
TRBV7-8	TRBJ2-1	CAINRGSRNNEQFF
TRBV4-1	TRBJ1-2	CASSHTTESYGYTF
TRBV27	TRBJ2-7	CASSLGSSGRYEQYF
TRBV18	TRBJ2-2	CASSPPSTSGSTGELFF
TRBV6-5	TRBJ1-1	CASSYRQAGGTEAFF
TRBV28	TRBJ2-2	CASSPPGGLTGELFF
TRBV5-4	TRBJ2-7	CASSSYREPYEQYF
TRBV25-1	TRBJ1-3	CASSEPGGNTIYF
TRBV7-6	TRBJ1-5	CASSLVLSGNSNQPQHF
TRBV7-3	TRBJ2-3	CASSLMGRESPQYF
TRBV19	TRBJ1-1	CASRLGHVMNTEAFF
TRBV5-1	TRBJ1-4	CASSLGTVTNEKLFF
TRBV11-2	TRBJ2-5	CASSLGKRSGQETQYF
TRBV25-1	TRBJ1-1	CATMHPGTGLGEAFF
TRBV27	TRBJ2-1	CASSSLAGREQFF
TRBV28	TRBJ1-4	CASSEQASTNEKLFF
TRBV7-6	TRBJ2-1	CASSLAHLGGGPYYNEQFF
TRBV28	TRBJ1-3	CASGGQVGNTIYF
TRBV30	TRBJ1-6	CAWSVRGRANSPLHF
TRBV5-5	TRBJ1-1	CASSPPTGGTEAFF
TRBV25-1	TRBJ1-1	CASSESVDRATEAFF
TRBV5-1	TRBJ2-7	CASSLAIGSGEQYF
TRBV10-1	TRBJ1-2	CASIDRVRRGTINGYTF
TRBV4-1	TRBJ1-2	CASSQDGTGVYGYTF
TRBV5-4	TRBJ2-3	CASSLPQEEDTQYF
TRBV7-3	TRBJ1-2	CASSFLGGTGYTF
TRBV21-1	TRBJ1-3	CASSGRTGRLPGNTIYF
TRBV5-1	TRBJ1-5	CASSEGQPNQPQHF
TRBV5-1	TRBJ2-3	CASSRLGQGAEDTQYF
TRBV12-3/TRBV12-4	TRBJ2-2	CASSFSGTGELFF
TRBV30	TRBJ1-5	CAWSFTGTYSRGNQPQHF
TRBV5-4	TRBJ2-2	CASSLGDRSSGLFF